Listed below are T cell receptor beta chains from one sample, sequenced in a study of tumor-infiltrating lymphocytes in primary liver carcinoma. TCRdb re-analysed the multiplex PCR reads in MiXCR, keeping a single row per CDR3 protein. The sample includes about 50,000 distinct CDR3 sequences, over 75% of them seen just once. Material for sequencing was liver tumor tissue from sampling region 5. Receptor source: a middle-aged man with primary liver carcinoma and hepatitis B virus infection. The CDR3 runs from the conserved cysteine through the conserved F or W. The D gene is left open where the match is weak. Clone size appears in some rows only: once, few, many, or a class for an expanded clone.

J	length	D	size	V	DNA	CDR3
TRBJ2-2	13	NA	many	TRBV7-9	TGTGCCAGCAGTTGGGGAAACACCGGGGAGCTGTTTTTT	CASSWGNTGELFF
TRBJ2-7	16	TRBD2	NA	TRBV11-2	TGTACCATCAGCTTAGAACCTAGCGGGATCTGGGTCGAGCAGTACTTC	CTISLEPSGIWVEQYF
TRBJ1-5	13	NA	NA	TRBV29-1	TGCAGCGTTTTGGAATGGTCCAATCAGCCCCAGCATTTT	CSVLEWSNQPQHF
TRBJ1-2	14	NA	NA	TRBV20-1	TGCAGTGCTAGAGCAATAGGGTTAGACTATGGCTACACCTTC	CSARAIGLDYGYTF
TRBJ2-3	17	TRBD2	once	TRBV10-2	TGCACCACCAGTGAGCTACAGGGACTAGCTAGCACAGATACGCAGTATTTT	CTTSELQGLASTDTQYF
TRBJ1-5	17	NA	few	TRBV4-1	TGCGCCAGCAGCCAAGATCCGGGGACCGCCGGGAGTCAGCCCCAGCATTTT	CASSQDPGTAGSQPQHF
TRBJ1-1	12	NA	few	TRBV13	TGTGCTAGCAGCACCAGGGGTAGTGGAGCTTTCTTT	CASSTRGSGAFF
TRBJ2-1	14	TRBD2	once	TRBV5-5	TGTGCCAACAGCTTGGAAAGCGGGAGGGATGAGCAGTTCTTC	CANSLESGRDEQFF
TRBJ1-4	13	NA	NA	TRBV12-3/TRBV12-4	TGTGCCAGCTGTTTATCAGGGGTCGAAAAACTGCTTTTT	CASCLSGVEKLLF
TRBJ2-2	15	NA	NA	TRBV24-1	TGTGCAACAAGTGAAGGGGATCACGACACCGGGGAGCTGTTTTTT	CATSEGDHDTGELFF
TRBJ1-1	16	NA	once	TRBV11-2	TGTGCCAGTAGCATAGCTGGCGGACAAAAGAACACTGAAGCTTTCTTT	CASSIAGGQKNTEAFF
TRBJ2-7	13	TRBD1	NA	TRBV11-3	TGTGCCAGCAATGTGGGACAGTCCTACAAGCAGTACTTC	CASNVGQSYKQYF
TRBJ2-7	14	TRBD2	NA	TRBV20-1	TGCAGTGCTAGACCGGGAGGGGCCTCCTACGAGCAGTACTTC	CSARPGGASYEQYF
TRBJ2-7	13	NA	NA	TRBV5-1	TGCGCCATCAGCTTAGAAAGGACCTACGAGCAGTACTTC	CAISLERTYEQYF
TRBJ2-6	21	NA	once	TRBV11-2	TGTGCTAGCAGCATGGGGGGAGACAGGGACATTTCCCTCTCTGGGGCCAACGTCCTAACTTTC	CASSMGGDRDISLSGANVLTF
TRBJ2-3	14	NA	NA	TRBV5-5	TGTGCCAGCAGCTTGACTGACGGGATAGATATGCAGTATTTT	CASSLTDGIDMQYF
TRBJ1-4	14	NA	NA	TRBV7-9	TGTGCCAGCAGCTCAGCTCGCCAGAATGAAAAACTGTTTTTT	CASSSARQNEKLFF
TRBJ1-4	17	TRBD1	once	TRBV28	TGTGCCAGCAGTCACCGGGACAGGGGTCCTGCTATCACAAAACTGTTTTTT	CASSHRDRGPAITKLFF
TRBJ2-2	15	TRBD2	NA	TRBV6-1	TGTGCCAGTAAAAGTCGCGGTAGCGGGAGGGAAGAGCTGTTTTTT	CASKSRGSGREELFF
TRBJ2-3	14	TRBD2	once	TRBV5-1	TGCACTAGCAGCTTGGGGACTATGGCAGATACGCAGTATTTT	CTSSLGTMADTQYF
TRBJ1-2	17	TRBD1	NA	TRBV11-1	TGTGCCAGCAGCCGAACCGGGACAGTAATAGCTAACTACGACTATACCTTC	CASSRTGTVIANYDYTF
TRBJ1-1	15	TRBD1	medium-sized	TRBV29-1	TGCAGCGTTGCAGGGGGCTGGGGGATGAACACTGAAGCTTTCTTT	CSVAGGWGMNTEAFF
TRBJ2-3	15	NA	NA	TRBV5-6	TGTGCCAGCAGCCTATTAGCGGATAACACATATACACAGTATTTT	CASSLLADNTYTQYF
TRBJ2-1	12	NA	NA	TRBV28	TGTGCCTGCAGTGGGACAAGCGATGAGCTGTTCTTC	CACSGTSDELFF
TRBJ1-2	14	NA	NA	TRBV6-6	NA	CANSSRGVGYGNTF
TRBJ2-3	14	NA	NA	TRBV11-2	TGTGCCGGAGGGGCACGGGAGCCCGCAGATACGCAGTATTTT	CAGGAREPADTQYF
TRBJ2-1	16	NA	NA	TRBV29-1	TGCAGCGTTAATCTTCAGGACGCCAGCTCCTACAATGAGCAGTTCTTC	CSVNLQDASSYNEQFF
TRBJ1-2	16	NA	NA	TRBV6-6	TGTGCCAGCAGTTCTAGGCGGAACAACTCTAACTATGGCTACACCTTC	CASSSRRNNSNYGYTF
TRBJ1-3	17	NA	NA	TRBV11-2	TGTGCCGGCAGCGTCTCCTATACCCGGGCCCCTGGAAACACCATATATTTT	CAGSVSYTRAPGNTIYF
TRBJ2-7	13	TRBD1	NA	TRBV7-9	TGTGCCAGCAGTTGGGGACAGTCTTACGAGCAGTACTTC	CASSWGQSYEQYF
TRBJ2-1	16	TRBD2	NA	TRBV2	TGTGCCAGCACAAACTTAGGGACTAGCGGCAACAATGAGCAGCTCTTC	CASTNLGTSGNNEQLF
TRBJ2-1	12	NA	NA	TRBV28	TGTGCCAGCAGTGGGACAAGCAATGACCAGTTCTTC	CASSGTSNDQFF
TRBJ2-5	15	TRBD2	NA	TRBV11-2	TGTGCCAGCAGCTTAGGGACTAGCGGTCAAGAGACACAGTACTTC	CASSLGTSGQETQYF
TRBJ2-5	12	NA	NA	TRBV29-1	TGCAGCGTTTGGGGGAAGCAAGTGACCCAGTACTTC	CSVWGKQVTQYF
TRBJ2-1	13	TRBD2	NA	TRBV11-1	TGCACCAGCACCGCGGGAGGGCCGAATGAGCAGTTCTTT	CTSTAGGPNEQFF
TRBJ2-2	17	NA	NA	TRBV7-8	TGTGCCAGCAGCTTAGCGCGGCTAGCCGGAAACACCGGGGAGCTATCTTTT	CASSLARLAGNTGELSF
TRBJ2-5	16	TRBD2	NA	TRBV7-8	TGTGCCAGCAGCCGAAGGGCGGGGGTGAGGGAAGAGATCCAGAACTTC	CASSRRAGVREEIQNF
TRBJ2-5	15	TRBD2	many	TRBV5-4	TGTGCCAGCAGCGGAAAGACTAGCGGCCAAGAGACCCAGTACTTC	CASSGKTSGQETQYF
TRBJ1-1	16	NA	many	TRBV5-1	TGCGCCAGCGCGCGTGGGCTCGCGCTCATGAACACTGAAGCTTTCTTT	CASARGLALMNTEAFF
TRBJ2-3	15	TRBD2	NA	TRBV2	TGTGCCAGCATGGGGACTAGTAGATCCACAGATACTCAGTATTTT	CASMGTSRSTDTQYF
TRBJ2-2	15	NA	NA	TRBV14	TGTACCAGCAGCCAAGATCGGCTGAACACCAGGGAGCTGTTTTTT	CTSSQDRLNTRELFF
TRBJ2-3	14	NA	NA	TRBV29-1	TGCGGCGTCGTGGACCCAACGTTTAGAGATACGCAGTATTTT	CGVVDPTFRDTQYF
TRBJ1-6	15	TRBD1	many	TRBV6-4	TGTGCCAGCAGCGGGACAGCCGGTGGGGATTCACCCCTCCACTTT	CASSGTAGGDSPLHF
TRBJ2-7	15	TRBD1	NA	TRBV11-2	TGTGCCAGTAGCTTACGATGGACAGGTGAAAACGAGCGGTACTTC	CASSLRWTGENERYF
TRBJ2-1	12	NA	NA	TRBV14	TGTGCCAGCAGCCGCTCCAGGATTGAGCAGTTCTTC	CASSRSRIEQFF
TRBJ1-6	15	NA	many	TRBV28	TGTGCCAGCAGTTTGCAGGGAGAGTGGGATTCACCCCTCCACTTT	CASSLQGEWDSPLHF
TRBJ2-2	17	NA	NA	TRBV11-2	TGTGCCAGCGGCTTAGATCATCGGGGTGGGGACATCGGGGAGCTGTTTTTT	CASGLDHRGGDIGELFF
TRBJ1-5	14	NA	NA	TRBV6-6	TGTGTCAGCAGTTACTTACAGGGAAACCAGCCCCAGCATTTT	CVSSYLQGNQPQHF
TRBJ1-4	14	NA	NA	TRBV7-9	TGTGCCAACAGCTTAGCTGGACAGAATGAAAAACTGTTTTTT	CANSLAGQNEKLFF
TRBJ2-3	15	TRBD2	NA	TRBV6-5	TGTGTCAGCAACCCAGGACTAGTGGGAACAGATACACAGTATTTT	CVSNPGLVGTDTQYF
TRBJ2-7	14	NA	NA	TRBV7-8	TGTGCCAGCAGCCTACACAGGGATCGGTACGAACAGTACTTC	CASSLHRDRYEQYF
TRBJ2-1	18	TRBD2	NA	TRBV7-9	TGTGGCAGCAGCCACGGGACTAGCGGGGGAAGCTCCTACAATGAGCAGTTCTTC	CGSSHGTSGGSSYNEQFF
TRBJ2-7	15	NA	NA	TRBV21-1	TGTGCCAGCAGCACTGGGACAGAGAGATACTACGGGCAGTACTTC	CASSTGTERYYGQYF
TRBJ2-3	13	NA	NA	TRBV29-1	TGCAGCGCCCAGCGGTGGGGCATAGATACGCAGTATTTT	CSAQRWGIDTQYF
TRBJ1-5	16	NA	NA	TRBV11-2	TGTGCCAGCTTAGTAGGGGTAACAGGGAGCAATCAGCCCCAGCATTTT	CASLVGVTGSNQPQHF
TRBJ1-6	14	NA	NA	TRBV14	TGTGCCAGCATCAACTCAGGGGAAAATTCACCCATCCACTTT	CASINSGENSPIHF
TRBJ2-1	15	TRBD1	few	TRBV7-8	TGTGCCGGCAGCCTAGTCGGGACAGGCGTCAATGAGCAGTTCTTC	CAGSLVGTGVNEQFF
TRBJ2-7	15	TRBD1	NA	TRBV6-5	TGTGTCAGTAGGCCACAGGGGGCGTATTTCCACGAGCAGTACTTC	CVSRPQGAYFHEQYF
TRBJ2-7	15	NA	NA	TRBV5-4	TGTGCTAGCAGCATCCCGAGTGGCGGGACCCACGAGCAGTACTTC	CASSIPSGGTHEQYF
TRBJ1-5	15	TRBD1	once	TRBV7-8	TGTGTCAGCGGCTTAGGGACAGGGGAGAATCAGCCCCAGCATTTT	CVSGLGTGENQPQHF